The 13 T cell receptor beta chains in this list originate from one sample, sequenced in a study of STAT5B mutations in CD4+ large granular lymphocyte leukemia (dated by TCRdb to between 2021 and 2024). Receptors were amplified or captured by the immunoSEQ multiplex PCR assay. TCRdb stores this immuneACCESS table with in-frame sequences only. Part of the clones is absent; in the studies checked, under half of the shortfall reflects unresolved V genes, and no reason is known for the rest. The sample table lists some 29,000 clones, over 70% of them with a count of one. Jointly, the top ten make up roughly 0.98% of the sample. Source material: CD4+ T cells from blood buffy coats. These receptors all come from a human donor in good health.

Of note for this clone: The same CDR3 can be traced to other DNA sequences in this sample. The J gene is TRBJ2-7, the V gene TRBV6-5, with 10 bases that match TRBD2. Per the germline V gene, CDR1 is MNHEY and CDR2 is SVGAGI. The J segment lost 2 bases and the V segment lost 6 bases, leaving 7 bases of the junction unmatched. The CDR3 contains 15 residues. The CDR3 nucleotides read TGTGCCAGCAGAAACCCAGCGGGAGGGACCTACGAGCAGTACTTC. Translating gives CASRNPAGGTYEQYF.

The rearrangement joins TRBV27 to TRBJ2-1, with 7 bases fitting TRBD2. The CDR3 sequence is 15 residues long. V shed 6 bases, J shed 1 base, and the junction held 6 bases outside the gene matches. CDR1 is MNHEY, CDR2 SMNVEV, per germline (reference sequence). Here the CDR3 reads CASSFRGESYNEQFF. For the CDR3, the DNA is TGTGCCAGCAGCTTCCGGGGGGAGTCCTACAATGAGCAGTTCTTC.

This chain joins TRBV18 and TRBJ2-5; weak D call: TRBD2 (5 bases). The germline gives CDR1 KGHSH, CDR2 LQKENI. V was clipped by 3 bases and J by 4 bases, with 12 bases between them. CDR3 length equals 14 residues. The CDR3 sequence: CASSPLEGSETQYF. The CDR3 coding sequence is TGTGCCAGCTCACCTCTAGAGGGTTCAGAGACCCAGTACTTC.

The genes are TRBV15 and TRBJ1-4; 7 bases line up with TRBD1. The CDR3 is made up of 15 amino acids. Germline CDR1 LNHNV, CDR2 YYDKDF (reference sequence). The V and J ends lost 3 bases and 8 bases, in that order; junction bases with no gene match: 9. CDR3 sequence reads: CATSSLTGGGEKLFF. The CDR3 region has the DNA TGTGCCACCAGCAGCCTTACAGGAGGGGGCGAAAAACTGTTTTTT.

CDR3 nucleotides: TGTGCCAGCAGTGGCCCTACAGGGTTTGGAAACACCATATATTTT. Its translation is CASSGPTGFGNTIYF. The chain has TRBV2 and TRBJ1-3; maybe TRBD1 (6 bases). The germline V gene has CDR1 SNHLY and CDR2 FYNNEI. The CDR3 loop spans 15 amino acids. Trimming removed 4 bases at V and 3 bases at J, with 13 bases between.

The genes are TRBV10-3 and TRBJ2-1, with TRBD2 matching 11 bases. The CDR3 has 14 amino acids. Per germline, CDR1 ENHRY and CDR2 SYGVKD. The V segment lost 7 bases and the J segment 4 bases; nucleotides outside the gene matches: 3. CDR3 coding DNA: TGTGCCATCACTAGCGGGGGGCGTTACAATGAGCAGTTCTTC. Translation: CAITSGGRYNEQFF.

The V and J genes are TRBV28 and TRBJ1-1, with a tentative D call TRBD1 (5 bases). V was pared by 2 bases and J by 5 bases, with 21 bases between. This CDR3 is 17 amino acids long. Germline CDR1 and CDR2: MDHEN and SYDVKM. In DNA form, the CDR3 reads TGTGCCAGCAGTTTACCTACCTCGGGGCAGCTCGGGACTGAAGCTTTCTTT. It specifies CASSLPTSGQLGTEAFF.

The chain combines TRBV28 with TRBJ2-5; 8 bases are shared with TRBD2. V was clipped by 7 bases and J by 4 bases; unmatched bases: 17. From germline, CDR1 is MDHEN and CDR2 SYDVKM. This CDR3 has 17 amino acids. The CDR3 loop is CASTVGELTSAGETQYF. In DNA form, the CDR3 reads TGTGCCAGCACAGTGGGGGAGTTGACTAGCGCCGGAGAGACCCAGTACTTC.

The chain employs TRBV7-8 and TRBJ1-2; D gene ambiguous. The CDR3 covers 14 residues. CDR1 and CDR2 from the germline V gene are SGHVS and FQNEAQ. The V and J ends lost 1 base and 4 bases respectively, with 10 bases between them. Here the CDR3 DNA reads TGTGCCAGCAGCTTAGGGAGGGTTGGCTATGGCTACACCTTC. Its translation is CASSLGRVGYGYTF.

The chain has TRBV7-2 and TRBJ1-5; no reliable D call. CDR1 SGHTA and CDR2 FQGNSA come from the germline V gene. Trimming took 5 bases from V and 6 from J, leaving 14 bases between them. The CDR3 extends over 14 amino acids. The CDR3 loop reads CASSPRMGTQPQHF. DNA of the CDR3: TGTGCCAGCAGCCCAAGAATGGGTACTCAGCCCCAGCATTTT.

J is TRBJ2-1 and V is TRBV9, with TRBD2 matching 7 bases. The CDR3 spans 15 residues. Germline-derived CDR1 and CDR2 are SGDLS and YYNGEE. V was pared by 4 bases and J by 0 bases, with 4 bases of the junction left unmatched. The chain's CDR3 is CASSPGGSSYNEQFF. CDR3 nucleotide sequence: TGTGCCAGCAGCCCCGGGGGGAGCTCCTACAATGAGCAGTTCTTC.

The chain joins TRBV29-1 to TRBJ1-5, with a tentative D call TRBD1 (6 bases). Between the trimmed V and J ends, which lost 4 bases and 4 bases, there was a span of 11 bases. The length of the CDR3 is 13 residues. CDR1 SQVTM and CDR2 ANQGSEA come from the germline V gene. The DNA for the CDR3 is TGCAGCGTTGCAGGGGACGGGAATCAGCCCCAGCATTTT. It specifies CSVAGDGNQPQHF.

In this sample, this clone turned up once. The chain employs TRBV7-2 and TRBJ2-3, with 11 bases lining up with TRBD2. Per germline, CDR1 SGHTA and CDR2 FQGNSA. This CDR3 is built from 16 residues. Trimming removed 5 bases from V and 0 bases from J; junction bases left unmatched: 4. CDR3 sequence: CASSPTSGRSTDTQYF. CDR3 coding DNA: TGTGCCAGCAGCCCCACTAGCGGGAGAAGCACAGATACGCAGTATTTT.